The clone carrying this T cell receptor (beta chain) has ten or more counts. Its antigen remains unidentified. The authors prepared the TCRbeta library with unique molecular identifiers. TCRdb processed the PCR reads anew with MiXCR; each CDR3 protein has one entry. This table has fewer than 250,000 distinct CDR3 sequences, less than 9% appearing once. The sample belongs to a study of T-cell reconstitution after alpha-beta-depleted transplantation in children. Findings and caveats of the study: T-cell counts and diversity were attributed mostly to newly produced T cells one year after transplant.

Unmatched junction bases numbered 8, after V lost 6 bases and J lost 4 bases. This CDR3 is 14 amino acids long. The germline V gene has CDR1 MNHNS and CDR2 SASEGT. The receptor was isolated from a male patient younger than 18 who had a stem cell transplant for acute lymphoblastic leukemia, so the T cells may come from the graft donor. This specimen consisted of PBMCs, mostly from graft donor cells, obtained 180 days after TCRalphabeta/CD19-depleted stem cell transplant. This sequence joins TRBV6-1 and TRBJ1-2, with TRBD1 matching over 7 bases. CDR3 in DNA: TGTGCCAGCAGACAGGGGACCGCAAGCTATGGCTACACCTTC. It is translated as CASRQGTASYGYTF.